What follows are 8 T cell receptor beta chains derived from one specimen sequenced in a study of T-cell reconstitution after alpha-beta-depleted transplantation in children (TCRdb year 2016). The method was PCR. Sequencing relied on an Illumina HiSeq 2500. To normalize quantification of the TCRbeta repertoire, the TCR libraries were built with molecular barcoding that relied on unique molecular identifiers. TCRdb trimmed the raw reads at Q25, called clones with MiXCR and kept productive beta chains. Here each entry gathers all rows of one CDR3 protein and keeps the most common genes and DNA. Within this sample are about 600,000 distinct CDR3 sequences, with more than 9% of them counted one time only. Jointly, the top ten make up less than 5% of the sample. The sample here was PBMCs from the stem cell graft donor, taken from the stem cell graft. These receptors all stem from a human donor who donated a stem cell graft to a child with acute myeloid leukemia.

This clonotype was seen many times. This rearrangement joins TRBV6-5 to TRBJ2-1, with 8 bases fitting TRBD2. The CDR3 spans 15 residues. Trimming took 4 bases from V and 7 from J; bases not matched to a gene: 9. Germline CDR1 and CDR2: MNHEY and SVGAGI. In DNA form, the CDR3 reads TGTGCCAGCAGTTCCGGGGCGGGAGGCAGAAATGAGCAGTTCTTC. It codes for CASSSGAGGRNEQFF.

At least ten counts were recorded for this clonotype. The chain is built from TRBV29-1 and TRBJ1-1; 9 bases fit TRBD1. Germline-derived CDR1 and CDR2 are SQVTM and ANQGSEA. The J segment lost 4 bases and the V segment lost 6 bases, leaving 9 bases of the junction unmatched. The CDR3 totals 14 residues. The CDR3: CSVERDRVGTEAFF. CDR3 nucleotide sequence: TGCAGCGTGGAAAGGGACAGGGTGGGCACTGAAGCTTTCTTT.

This clonotype was recorded at least ten times. This chain connects TRBV24-1 to TRBJ2-5; D unclear. The V and J ends lost 4 bases and 2 bases respectively, with 13 bases between them. Germline CDR1 KGHDR, CDR2 SFDVKD. The CDR3 loop spans 15 amino acids. As DNA, the CDR3 is TGTGCCACCAGTGACCCCGACTTGTCTCAAGAGACCCAGTACTTC. Amino acids: CATSDPDLSQETQYF.

This clonotype has at least ten counts. J is TRBJ1-1 and V is TRBV7-3; possibly TRBD1 for D (6 bases). There are 15 residues in the CDR3. The germline gives CDR1 SGHTA, CDR2 FQGTGA. Between the trimmed V and J ends, which lost 3 bases and 1 base, there was a span of 12 bases. The CDR3 bases are TGTGCCAGCAGCTTGGAGGACAGACCGAACACTGAAGCTTTCTTT. This encodes CASSLEDRPNTEAFF.

This chain links TRBV4-2 with TRBJ2-7, with D uncertain. The germline V gene encodes CDR1 LGHNA and CDR2 YNFKEQ. Trimming stripped 4 bases from V and 5 bases from J, with 18 bases between. CDR3 length: 15 residues. The CDR3 nucleotides are TGTGCCAGCAGCCCCGGGCGTAGTTATGAGGACGAGCAGTACTTC. Its protein is CASSPGRSYEDEQYF.

Details on this clonotype: This may be a read error, as it is one base from a much larger clone. V gene TRBV6-1 combines with J gene TRBJ1-1, with a tentative D call TRBD1 (5 bases). Germline V gene lookup returns CDR1 MNHNS and CDR2 SASEGT. V lost 3 bases to trimming and J lost 5 bases, with 10 bases between them. The CDR3 runs to 13 residues. CDR3 residues: CASSETQETEAFF. CDR3 coding DNA: TGTGCCAGCAGTGAGACACAGGAGACTGAAGCTTTCTTT.

This clonotype turned up a few times. V gene TRBV6-1 combines with J gene TRBJ2-4, with 11 nucleotides matching TRBD1. The CDR3 has 15 residues. Germline lookup yields CDR1 MNHNS and CDR2 SASEGT. V lost 5 bases and J lost 13; bases outside the gene matches: 13. This CDR3 is CASSPNGQGANLQYF. The CDR3, as DNA: TGTGCCAGCAGTCCTAACGGACAGGGGGCAAATTTGCAGTACTTC.

This clonotype has a handful of counts. The chain carries TRBV28 and TRBJ2-1; either TRBD1 or TRBD2 may fit D (6 bases each). Germline values: CDR1 MDHEN, CDR2 SYDVKM. Trimming left V 5 bases short and J 10 bases short, with 12 bases between. The length of the CDR3 is 12 residues. For the CDR3, the DNA is TGTGCCAGCAGTCTACAGGGAGGCGAGCAGTTCTTC. It specifies CASSLQGGEQFF. The full variable domain, with the rest looked up from reference TRBV28 and TRBJ2-1, is DVKVTQSSRYLVKRTGEKVFLECVQDMDHENMFWYRQDPGLGLRLIYFSYDVKMKEKGDIPEGYSVSREKKERFSLILESASTNQTSMYLCASSLQGGEQFFGPGTRLTVL.